These 25 T cell receptor beta chains originate from one sample sequenced in a study of identical twins. A single record per CDR3 protein comes from TCRdb applying MiXCR to the 5' RACE reads. The sample contains roughly 720,000 distinct CDR3 sequences, roughly 20% of which appear only once. Separately, the same data were catalogued under a study of T cells expressing NK-cell markers.

The sample taken for sequencing was PBMCs. Receptor source: a woman aged 18-30 years in good health.

The rearrangement joins TRBV15 to TRBJ2-7, with unresolved D. The germline gives CDR1 LNHNV, CDR2 YYDKDF (reference sequence). There are 12 residues in the CDR3. The V end lost 0 bases, the J end lost 6 bases, and 6 bases lay between the germline ends. The CDR3 protein is CATSRDRTEQYF. Here the CDR3 DNA reads TGTGCCACCAGCAGAGATCGTACCGAGCAGTACTTC.

A few counts support this clonotype. The chain recombines TRBV7-2 with TRBJ2-6; D not certain. This CDR3 spans 16 amino acids. Germline V gene lookup returns CDR1 SGHTA and CDR2 FQGNSA. The ends were cut back, 6 bases at V and 4 bases at J, with 16 bases in the middle. Written as DNA, the CDR3 is TGTGCCAGCAGTTCCGGGCCCACGATCGGGGCCAACGTCCTGACTTTC. Its translation: CASSSGPTIGANVLTF.

This clonotype appeared many times. The chain carries TRBV3-1 and TRBJ2-1, with 9 bases identical to TRBD2. The ends lost 5 bases at V and 0 bases at J; junction bases unmatched: 11. The CDR3 loop spans 18 amino acids. The germline gives CDR1 LGHDT, CDR2 YNNKEL (reference sequence). This chain's CDR3 is CASSGKVGSGSSYNEQFF. CDR3 in DNA: TGTGCCAGCAGCGGAAAGGTTGGTAGCGGGAGCTCCTACAATGAGCAGTTCTTC.

The chain couples TRBV5-1 to TRBJ2-5, with 9 positions matching TRBD1. With 4 bases clipped from V and 3 bases from J, the junction kept 7 bases outside the gene matches. Germline V gene data show CDR1 as SGHRS and CDR2 as YFSETQ. CDR3 length equals 15 residues. Here the CDR3 DNA reads TGCGCCAGCAGCGACCCCCGGACAGGGGAAGAGACCCAGTACTTC. It translates to CASSDPRTGEETQYF.

Here the CDR3 reads CASSSGSFKFF. CDR3 in DNA: TGTGCCAGCAGCTCGGGTTCGTTTAAGTTCTTC. The chain uses TRBV7-9 and TRBJ2-1; D call uncertain. The CDR3 spans 11 residues. Germline CDR1 and CDR2: SEHNR and FQNEAQ (reference sequence). The V end lost 4 bases, the J end lost 14 bases, and 12 bases lay between the germline ends.

This clonotype was counted between two and nine times. The chain links TRBV20-1 to TRBJ2-7; perhaps TRBD2 as D (5 bases). With 6 bases removed from V and 5 bases from J, the gap between germline ends came to 11 bases. Germline loops: CDR1 DFQATT, CDR2 SNEGSKA (reference sequence). The CDR3 runs to 11 residues. The DNA for the CDR3 is TGCAGTGCCGGGGTGGGCCACGAGCAGTACTTC. This sequence encodes CSAGVGHEQYF.

The rearrangement uses TRBV7-8 and TRBJ1-1; D possibly corresponds to TRBD1 (5 bases). Germline V gives CDR1 SGHVS, CDR2 FQNEAQ. The CDR3 is made up of 15 amino acids. With 7 bases removed from V and 0 bases from J, the gap between germline ends came to 15 bases. CDR3 loop: CASTLKAGMNTEAFF. Written as DNA, the CDR3 is TGTGCCAGCACCCTGAAGGCAGGGATGAACACTGAAGCTTTCTTT.

The chain carries TRBV27 and TRBJ2-7; a possible D gene is TRBD1 (5 bases). This CDR3 region has 15 residues. Germline lookup yields CDR1 MNHEY and CDR2 SMNVEV (reference sequence). The V end was cut by 0 bases, the J end by 5 bases, with 14 bases between. The chain's CDR3 is CASSLSPQGNNEQYF. CDR3 DNA sequence: TGTGCCAGCAGTTTATCGCCGCAGGGCAACAACGAGCAGTACTTC.

In its sample, this clonotype was seen a few times. This chain joins TRBV20-1 and TRBJ2-7; D perhaps matches TRBD2 (5 bases). Germline CDR1 reads DFQATT; CDR2 reads SNEGSKA (reference sequence). V lost 6 bases and J 2 bases, leaving 17 bases between the germline ends. This CDR3 is built from 14 residues. The CDR3 loop reads CSALSLAGTYEQYF. The CDR3 DNA is TGCAGTGCCCTGAGTTTGGCGGGTACCTACGAGCAGTACTTC.

A few counts support this clonotype. The gene calls are TRBV9 and TRBJ2-1; D perhaps matches TRBD2 (6 bases). The germline V and J ends were trimmed by 0 bases and 8 bases, with 15 bases remaining between them. Germline CDR1 is SGDLS and CDR2 is YYNGEE. The CDR3 sequence is 15 residues long. CDR3 sequence reads: CASSVVATSGYEQFF. The CDR3 nucleotides are TGTGCCAGCAGCGTAGTGGCGACTAGTGGTTATGAGCAGTTCTTC.

This clonotype was observed a handful of times. The J gene is TRBJ1-2, the V gene TRBV11-3; TRBD1 matches 9 bases. The CDR3 contains 13 residues. Trimming took 6 bases from V and 8 from J; bases not matched to a gene: 7. Germline V gives CDR1 SGHNT, CDR2 YENEEA. The chain's CDR3 is CASRKQGARGYTF. CDR3 nucleotide sequence: TGTGCCAGCAGGAAACAGGGGGCGAGGGGCTACACCTTC.

The rearrangement joins TRBV20-1 to TRBJ2-1, with TRBD2 identical over 9 bases. Germline V lookup: CDR1 DFQATT, CDR2 SNEGSKA (reference sequence). The CDR3 totals 13 residues. Trimming took 7 bases from V and 3 from J; bases not matched to a gene: 4. This chain's CDR3 is CSEISGSYNEQFF. The CDR3 nucleotides are TGCAGTGAAATTAGCGGGAGCTACAATGAGCAGTTCTTC.

This clonotype was counted between two and nine times. At one of its ends the junction is not consistent with the germline gene, which may arise from a read error. The chain employs TRBV12-3 or TRBV12-4 and TRBJ2-7; D might be TRBD2 (6 bases). The CDR3 is 14 residues long. The CDR3 DNA sequence: TGTGCCAGCATTATACCTAGGGACTTTCCATACTTCGGGTTC. Its protein is CASIIPRDFPYFGF.

This clonotype was seen a few times. The chain is built from TRBV6-6 and TRBJ1-5; D perhaps matches TRBD1 (5 bases). Germline V gives CDR1 MNHNY, CDR2 SVGAGI (reference sequence). There are 12 residues in the CDR3. Trimming cost V 8 bases and J 7 bases, with 12 bases left between them. CDR3 sequence: CASQEGDQPQHF. CDR3 coding DNA: TGTGCCAGCCAAGAAGGGGACCAGCCCCAGCATTTT.

This chain connects TRBV18 to TRBJ2-2; D gene ambiguous. This CDR3 has 14 amino acids. The germline CDR1 and CDR2 sequences are KGHSH and LQKENI. The V end lost 5 bases, the J end lost 5 bases, and 12 bases lay between the germline ends. DNA of the CDR3: TGTGCCAGCTCAAATCCTCTGAGGACCGGGGAGCTGTTTTTT. This sequence encodes CASSNPLRTGELFF.

There are a few counts of this clonotype. V usage is TRBV5-1 and J usage is TRBJ2-7; no clear D gene. Germline assignment: CDR1 SGHRS and CDR2 YFSETQ. Trimming took off 4 bases at V and 2 bases at J, with 19 bases between the two ends. The CDR3 contains 16 residues. The CDR3 DNA follows: TGCGCCAGCAGCCTGGGCCCTGATTCCTCCACCTACGAGCAGTACTTC. This translates into CASSLGPDSSTYEQYF.

The chain combines TRBV29-1 with TRBJ1-3; maybe TRBD1 (6 bases). This CDR3 comprises 14 residues. Germline V gene sequence: CDR1 SQVTM, CDR2 ANQGSEA. Deletions cut 7 bases from V and 1 base from J, with 14 bases between. The CDR3 protein is CSALDRLSGNTIYF. The CDR3 nucleotides are TGCAGCGCACTGGACAGACTTTCTGGAAACACCATATATTTT.

This chain connects TRBV19 to TRBJ2-1, with a tentative D call TRBD1 (5 bases). Trimming took 1 base from V and 1 from J, leaving 11 bases between them. Germline V CDR1 and CDR2: LNHDA, SQIVND (reference sequence). This CDR3 is 16 amino acids long. CDR3 amino acids: CASSIGAQGSYNEQFF. CDR3 DNA: TGTGCCAGTAGTATAGGAGCGCAGGGATCCTACAATGAGCAGTTCTTC.

This clonotype occurred a few times. This chain uses TRBV9 with TRBJ2-3, with D unresolved. Germline loops: CDR1 SGDLS, CDR2 YYNGEE. Trimming cost V 0 bases and J 2 bases, with 4 bases left between them. CDR3 length: 13 amino acids. The CDR3 DNA reads as TGTGCCAGCAGCGTAGCAATCACAGATACGCAGTATTTT. It translates to CASSVAITDTQYF.

This chain uses TRBV29-1 with TRBJ2-5, with 7 bases aligning to TRBD1. The CDR3 has 16 amino acids. Germline V gene data show CDR1 as SQVTM and CDR2 as ANQGSEA. With 0 bases clipped from V and 5 bases from J, the junction kept 12 bases outside the gene matches. The DNA of the CDR3 is TGCAGCGTTGAAGATCTAGGGGACAGTTTAGGGGAGACCCAGTACTTC. Translation: CSVEDLGDSLGETQYF. The variable domain in full, with the rest retrieved from reference TRBV29-1 and TRBJ2-5, is SAVISQKPSRDICQRGTSLTIQCQVDSQVTMMFWYRQQPGQSLTLIATANQGSEATYESGFVIDKFPISRPNLTFSTLTVSNMSPEDSSIYLCSVEDLGDSLGETQYFGPGTRLLVL.

The table lists this clonotype with many counts. The chain links TRBV3-1 to TRBJ1-1; no definite D call. This CDR3 comprises 13 residues. V lost 3 bases and J 8 bases, leaving 13 bases between the germline ends. Per germline, CDR1 LGHDT and CDR2 YNNKEL (reference sequence). The CDR3 region is CASSQRQIKEAFF. CDR3 DNA sequence: TGTGCCAGCAGCCAGCGTCAGATTAAAGAAGCTTTCTTT.

This clonotype was counted only a few times. This sequence joins TRBV7-2 and TRBJ2-5; D possibly corresponds to TRBD2 (6 bases). Trimming removed 1 base from V and 8 bases from J, with 11 bases in between. In germline, CDR1 is SGHTA, CDR2 FQGNSA. CDR3 length equals 13 residues. CDR3 sequence reads: CASSLGLEVTQYF. For the CDR3, the DNA is TGTGCCAGCAGCTTAGGACTAGAGGTCACCCAGTACTTC.

This clonotype was observed a few times. The V and J genes are TRBV12-3 or TRBV12-4 and TRBJ1-5; D call uncertain. This CDR3 region has 12 residues. V lost 3 bases and J 7 bases, leaving 7 bases between the germline ends. CDR3 loop: CASSFQPQPQHF. The CDR3 nucleotides are TGTGCCAGCAGTTTTCAGCCCCAGCCCCAGCATTTT.

This clonotype turned up a few times. V is TRBV5-1 and J is TRBJ2-2; D gene ambiguous. Germline V CDR1 and CDR2: SGHRS, YFSETQ. Trimming pared 4 bases from V and 6 bases from J, leaving 13 bases between. The CDR3 loop spans 14 amino acids. CDR3 amino acids: CASSPARSAGELFF. The CDR3 coding sequence is TGCGCCAGCAGCCCCGCGAGGAGTGCCGGGGAGCTGTTTTTT.

This clonotype was counted many times. The rearrangement joins TRBV4-3 to TRBJ1-1; D gene uncertain. Per the germline V gene, CDR1 is LGHNA and CDR2 is YSLEER. The V end was cut by 0 bases, the J end by 1 base, with 9 bases between. This CDR3 spans 15 amino acids. For the CDR3, the DNA is TGCGCCAGCAGCCAAGATCCAGGAGGGAACACTGAAGCTTTCTTT. It translates to CASSQDPGGNTEAFF.